The present entry profiles one T cell receptor (beta chain) with its context. This entry belongs to a study of blood T cell repertoires in COVID-19. About the study: Sites across the United States, Italy and Spain contributed samples from acute and convalescent COVID-19.

Authors' analysis steps: By means of reference gene primer amplification, nucleated cell counts were estimated. Sequencing was performed with immunoSEQ multiplex PCR; in TCRdb, only in-frame clones are kept and a portion is missing. That table is the source of V, J and clone size, and D and trimming were worked out from the DNA. The table has fewer than 400,000 clones, approximately 88% seen once; the top ten hold 8% to 9%. The CDR3 has 18 residues. V was clipped by 5 bases and J by 4 bases, with 24 bases between them. CDR1 is LNHDA and CDR2 is SQIVND in the germline V gene (reference sequence). Assignment of participants to cohorts was predicated upon participant-reported clinical history. Resolution of symptoms, clearance, or two negative PCRs was present in recovered Cohort 3 donors.

V is TRBV19 and J is TRBJ2-1; weak D call: TRBD2 (6 bases). The receptor's source is a young woman who had recovered from COVID-19. The sequencing sample was made of PBMCs or T cells enriched from blood (not recorded which). CDR3 sequence reads: CASSPGAAVGGVYNEQFF. CDR3 sequence (DNA): TGTGCCAGTAGTCCGGGAGCGGCCGTCGGTGGGGTTTACAATGAGCAGTTCTTC.